Listed below are T cell receptor beta chains from one sample, sequenced in a study of human T cells and chemical hapten exposure. TCRdb analysed the RACE reads with MiXCR anew, one entry per CDR3 protein. Here the sample spans approximately 80,000 distinct CDR3 sequences, over 9.5% being singletons. Material: whole blood, obtained in connection with sensitization to the hapten diphenylcyclopropenone (DPC). The receptors originated from a woman aged 45-65 years with alopecia areata. Some clones in this sample may be carry-over from other donors' samples. Both conserved end residues are part of each CDR3. A D gene is named only where the DNA matches it firmly. Some rows have no size entry. The others give once, few or many, or a class for an expanded clone.

v_gene	abundance	d_gene	j_gene	CDR3nt	CDR3aa
TRBV6-6	few	TRBD1	TRBJ2-2	TGTGCCAGCAGTTACGTGACAGGGTCCACCGGGGAGCTGTTTTTT	CASSYVTGSTGELFF
TRBV7-9	few	TRBD1	TRBJ2-7	TGTGCCAGCAGCTCCCGGGACAGACCTGACTCAGGCTACGAGCAGTACTTC	CASSSRDRPDSGYEQYF
TRBV2	few	TRBD1	TRBJ1-1	TGTGCCAGCCTAGGGGGCAGGAGCTTCACTGAAGCTTTCTTT	CASLGGRSFTEAFF
TRBV12-3/TRBV12-4	.	.	TRBJ2-1	TGTGCCAGCAGTTTTAGTGGGGGCTACAATGAGCAGTTCTTC	CASSFSGGYNEQFF
TRBV5-1	many	TRBD1	TRBJ2-7	TGCGCCAGCAGCCCACGACAGGGGGCGGAAGAGCAGTACTTC	CASSPRQGAEEQYF
TRBV29-1	.	.	TRBJ2-1	TGCAGCGTTGATGGGCCGGGGGCGCGCGATGAGCAGTTCTTC	CSVDGPGARDEQFF
TRBV3-1	many	.	TRBJ1-4	TGTGCCAGCAGCCAAGGCAGTAATAATGAAAAACTGTTTTTT	CASSQGSNNEKLFF
TRBV30	.	.	TRBJ2-1	TGTGCCTGGAGTGTAGGGGGCGGGGAGAACAATGAGCAGTTCTTC	CAWSVGGGENNEQFF
TRBV13	many	.	TRBJ2-7	TGTGCCAGCAGCCGCGAGAGCTCCTACGAGCAGTACTTC	CASSRESSYEQYF
TRBV6-1	few	TRBD1	TRBJ1-2	TGTGCCAGCAGTGAGACAGGGTTAAGCTATGGCTACACCTTC	CASSETGLSYGYTF
TRBV12-3/TRBV12-4	.	.	TRBJ2-7	TGTGCCAGCAGTTTAAGATTTTCTGCCAGTTCCTACGAGCAGTACTTC	CASSLRFSASSYEQYF
TRBV6-5	few	.	TRBJ1-5	TGTGCCAGCAGCACCCGATCGGGGACTCAGCCCCAGCATTTT	CASSTRSGTQPQHF
TRBV11-2	many	.	TRBJ2-3	TGTGCCAGCAGCTTAGACCCAAACACAGATACGCAGTATTTT	CASSLDPNTDTQYF
TRBV29-1	many	.	TRBJ2-7	TGCAGCGTTCAAGGTGGAGGGAACGAGCAGTACTTC	CSVQGGGNEQYF
TRBV6-6	few	TRBD1	TRBJ2-1	TGTGCCAGCAGTCAAGGACAGGCGTATGAATCCTACAATGAGCAGTTCTTC	CASSQGQAYESYNEQFF
TRBV4-2	many	TRBD1	TRBJ2-1	TGTGCCAGCAGCCGGGAACAGGGGGTGGCCTACAATGAGCAGTTCTTC	CASSREQGVAYNEQFF
TRBV11-3	many	.	TRBJ2-7	TGTGCCAGCAGCTTAGGTGGTACAGCCGGCGGCGAGCAGTACTTC	CASSLGGTAGGEQYF
TRBV20-1	many	TRBD1	TRBJ1-6	TGCAGTGCTAGCCCGGGACAGACAAGTAATTCACCCCTCCACTTT	CSASPGQTSNSPLHF
TRBV12-3/TRBV12-4	many	.	TRBJ1-1	TGTGCCAGCAATCGGCAGGTGGGCTCGAACACTGAAGCTTTCTTT	CASNRQVGSNTEAFF
TRBV14	few	.	TRBJ2-4	TGTGCCAGCAGCCAAGTTCCTGCCGGGGAGAGGTACTTC	CASSQVPAGERYF
TRBV4-1	.	.	TRBJ2-1	TGCGCCAGCAGCCCGGACCCCAACTACAATGAGCAGTTCTTC	CASSPDPNYNEQFF
TRBV5-1	many	TRBD1	TRBJ2-7	TGCGCCAGCAGCAAAAACACAGGGGCCTACGAGCAGTACTTC	CASSKNTGAYEQYF
TRBV27	.	.	TRBJ1-2	TGTGCCAGCAGGCAGACAGGCCACGGCTACACCTTC	CASRQTGHGYTF
TRBV28	many	.	TRBJ1-2	TGTGCCAGCAGACTTCGGCGGGCCAACTATGGCTACACCTTC	CASRLRRANYGYTF
TRBV7-2	.	TRBD1	TRBJ2-5	TGTGCCAGCAGCCAAAAAAGGACAGGGGGAAGAGAGACCCAGTACTTC	CASSQKRTGGRETQYF
TRBV7-2	many	.	TRBJ2-7	TGTGCCAGCAGCCAAGTCTGGGCTAGTGGCTCCTACGAGCAGTACTTC	CASSQVWASGSYEQYF
TRBV7-2	many	.	TRBJ2-7	TGTGCCAGCAGCGTCCGCGCAGGCGAGAGCTACGAGCAGTACTTC	CASSVRAGESYEQYF
TRBV3-1	many	.	TRBJ2-1	TGTGCCAGCAGCCAAAGTCCGCCCGTGACTCGGGGCCAGAATGAGCAGTTCTTC	CASSQSPPVTRGQNEQFF
TRBV28	.	.	TRBJ2-7	TGTGCCAGCATCTCAACAGGGCACCCCTACGAGCAGTACTTC	CASISTGHPYEQYF
TRBV5-4	many	.	TRBJ2-6	TGTGCCAGCAGCCCCCTAATGCTGCAACTTAGCTCTGGGGCCAACGTCCTGACTTTC	CASSPLMLQLSSGANVLTF
TRBV18	.	.	TRBJ1-1	TGTGCCAGCTCACCGGGCACCGAACGGCACACTGAAGCTTTCTTT	CASSPGTERHTEAFF
TRBV2	many	.	TRBJ2-7	TGTGCCAGCAGAAACTCGGGAGTTCTCGACGAGCAGTACTTC	CASRNSGVLDEQYF
TRBV29-1	many	.	TRBJ1-2	TGCAGCGTTGAAGGCGGGGGTCGTAACTATGGCTACACCTTC	CSVEGGGRNYGYTF
TRBV7-6	many	.	TRBJ2-2	TGTGCCAGCAAGGCGTGGTTGAACACCGGGGAGCTGTTTTTT	CASKAWLNTGELFF
TRBV20-1	many	.	TRBJ2-3	TGCAGTGCGCCGTCGGCGGTTTTCACAGATACGCAGTATTTT	CSAPSAVFTDTQYF
TRBV7-8	many	TRBD2	TRBJ2-7	TGTGCCAGCAGCCTCAAGACTAGCGCCTACGAGCAGTACTTC	CASSLKTSAYEQYF
TRBV6-5	few	.	TRBJ1-6	TGTGCCAGTGCACGGGGTAGTAATTCACCCCTCCACTTT	CASARGSNSPLHF
TRBV5-5	.	TRBD1	TRBJ2-5	TGTGCCAGCAGCACCCCTCGACAGGGAGAGACCCAGTACTTC	CASSTPRQGETQYF
TRBV20-1	many	.	TRBJ1-6	TGCAGTGCTAGAGAGCGGCTATGGGATTCACCCCTCCACTTT	CSARERLWDSPLHF
TRBV5-1	.	.	TRBJ2-7	TGCGCCAGCAGCTTGGCCGGGGGTACCACGGTCCCCTACGAGCAGTACTTC	CASSLAGGTTVPYEQYF
TRBV2	few	.	TRBJ1-1	TGTGCCAGCAGTGATATCGGAGCAGGGACGAACACTGAAGCTTTCTTT	CASSDIGAGTNTEAFF
TRBV5-1	many	TRBD1	TRBJ2-1	TGCGCCAGCAGCTTGGCCGGGACAGGGGGCAATGAGCAGTTCTTC	CASSLAGTGGNEQFF
TRBV7-6	many	TRBD2	TRBJ2-7	TGTGCCAGCAGCTCCCCGAAAGGACTAGCCGGATACGAGCAGTACTTC	CASSSPKGLAGYEQYF
TRBV14	few	.	TRBJ2-7	TGTGCCAGCAGCCAACGTCACAACTCCTACGAGCAGTACTTC	CASSQRHNSYEQYF
TRBV10-3	once	TRBD1	TRBJ1-1	TGTGCCATCAGGGACAGGCATAGAGCTTTCTTT	CAIRDRHRAFF
TRBV30	.	TRBD2	TRBJ2-1	TGTGCCTGGAATGGACTAGTTCCCTACAATGAGCAGTTCTTC	CAWNGLVPYNEQFF
TRBV11-2	few	.	TRBJ1-3	TGTGCCAGCAGCTTAGATCGATACTCTGGAAACACCATATATTTT	CASSLDRYSGNTIYF
TRBV6-2/TRBV6-3	many	TRBD2	TRBJ2-1	TGTGCCAGCAGCCCTAGCGGGAGCTTAACCTACAATGAGCAGTTCTTC	CASSPSGSLTYNEQFF
TRBV5-1	.	.	TRBJ1-6	TGCGCCAGCAGCTTGGATGGCGGGGGCTATTCACCCCTCCACTTT	CASSLDGGGYSPLHF
TRBV29-1	few	TRBD2	TRBJ2-5	TGCAGCGTTGGGGGGGGTCTAGCGGGAGGAGAGACCCAGTACTTC	CSVGGGLAGGETQYF
TRBV7-8	few	TRBD1	TRBJ2-3	TGTGCCAGCAGCTTAGAGGGACAGGGATACACAGATACGCAGTATTTT	CASSLEGQGYTDTQYF
TRBV13	.	.	TRBJ2-3	TGTGCCAGCAGCTTAAATTGGCAGGGCACAGATACGCAGTATTTT	CASSLNWQGTDTQYF
TRBV18	few	TRBD1	TRBJ1-2	TGTGCCAGCTCAGCAGACAGGGGGCAGAACTATGGCTACACCTTC	CASSADRGQNYGYTF
TRBV20-1	many	TRBD2	TRBJ2-1	TGCAGTGCCCCGACTAGCGGGAGGGCCAATGAGCAGTTCTTC	CSAPTSGRANEQFF